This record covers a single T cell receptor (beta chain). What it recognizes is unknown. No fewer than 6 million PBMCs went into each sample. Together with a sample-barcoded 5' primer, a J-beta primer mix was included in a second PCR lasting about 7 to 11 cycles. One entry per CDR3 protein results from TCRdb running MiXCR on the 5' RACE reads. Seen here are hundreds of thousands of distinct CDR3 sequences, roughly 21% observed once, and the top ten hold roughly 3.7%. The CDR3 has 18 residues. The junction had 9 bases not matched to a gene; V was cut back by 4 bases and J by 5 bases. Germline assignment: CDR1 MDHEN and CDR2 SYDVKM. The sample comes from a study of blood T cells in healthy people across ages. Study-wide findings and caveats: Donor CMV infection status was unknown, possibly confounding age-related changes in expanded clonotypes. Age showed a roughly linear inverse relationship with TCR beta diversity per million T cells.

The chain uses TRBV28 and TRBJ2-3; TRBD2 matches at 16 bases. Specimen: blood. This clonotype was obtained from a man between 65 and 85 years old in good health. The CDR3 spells CASSSMGGLAGGVDTQYF. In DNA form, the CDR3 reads TGTGCCAGCAGTTCTATGGGGGGACTAGCGGGAGGGGTAGATACGCAGTATTTT.